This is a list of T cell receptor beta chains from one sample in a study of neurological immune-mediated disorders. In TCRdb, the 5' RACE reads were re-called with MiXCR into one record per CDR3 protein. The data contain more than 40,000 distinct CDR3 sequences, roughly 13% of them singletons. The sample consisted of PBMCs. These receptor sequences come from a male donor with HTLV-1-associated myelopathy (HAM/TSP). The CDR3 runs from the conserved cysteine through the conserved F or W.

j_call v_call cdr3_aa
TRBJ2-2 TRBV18 CASSPRGQGDTGELFF
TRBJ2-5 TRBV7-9 CASSLSGAGETQYF
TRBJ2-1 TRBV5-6 CASSSEGGFSYNEQFF
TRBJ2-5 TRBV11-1 CASSLRGFSQETQYF
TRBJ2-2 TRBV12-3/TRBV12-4 CASSGGLAGVTGELFF
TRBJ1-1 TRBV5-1 CASSLGPKTEDFF
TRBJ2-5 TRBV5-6 CASSGQAAQETQYF
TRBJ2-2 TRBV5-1 CASSLSLTGELFF
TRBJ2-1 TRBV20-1 CSAREPGTAINNEQFF
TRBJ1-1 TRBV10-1 CASSEKGVDTEAFF
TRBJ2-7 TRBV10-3 CAIRGGLGNEQYF
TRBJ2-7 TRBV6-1 CASSEMRGSYEQYF
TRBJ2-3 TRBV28 CATNSGASFTDRQYF
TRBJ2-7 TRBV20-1 CSATDLKGHYEQYF
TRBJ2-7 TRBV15 CATRRDIQEQYF
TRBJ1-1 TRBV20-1 CSASKQANTEAFF
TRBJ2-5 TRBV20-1 CSAESGVGETQYF
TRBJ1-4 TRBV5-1 CASSLGGLEKLFF
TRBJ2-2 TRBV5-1 CASSAGSYTGELFF
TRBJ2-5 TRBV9 CASSVSGRETQYF
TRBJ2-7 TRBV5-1 CASSPGQGIGEQYF
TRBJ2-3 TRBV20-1 CSARATGRGTDTQYF
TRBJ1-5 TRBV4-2 CASSQTGTQNQPQHF
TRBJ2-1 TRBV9 CASSVRGVDEQFF
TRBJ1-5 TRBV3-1 CASSKDRAQPQHF
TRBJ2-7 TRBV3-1 CANSSGYEQYF
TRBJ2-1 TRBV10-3 CAISELSPGTSGSYNEQFF
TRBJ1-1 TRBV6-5 CASSTGGEAFF
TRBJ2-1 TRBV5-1 CASSLGGGAWNEQFF
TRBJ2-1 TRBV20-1 CSARDLAGGRYNDQFF
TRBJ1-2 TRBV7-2 CASSLGHRNYGYTF
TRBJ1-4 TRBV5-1 CASSSGTGGEKLFF
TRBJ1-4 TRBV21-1 CASSRRPKPNEKLFF
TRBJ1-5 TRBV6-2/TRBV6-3 CASSYVLGQTRQPQHF
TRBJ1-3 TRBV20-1 CSASPVVGPGNTIYF
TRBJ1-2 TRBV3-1 CASSQVFRGEDGYTF
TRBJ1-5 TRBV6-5 CASSYSVIGPWPQHF